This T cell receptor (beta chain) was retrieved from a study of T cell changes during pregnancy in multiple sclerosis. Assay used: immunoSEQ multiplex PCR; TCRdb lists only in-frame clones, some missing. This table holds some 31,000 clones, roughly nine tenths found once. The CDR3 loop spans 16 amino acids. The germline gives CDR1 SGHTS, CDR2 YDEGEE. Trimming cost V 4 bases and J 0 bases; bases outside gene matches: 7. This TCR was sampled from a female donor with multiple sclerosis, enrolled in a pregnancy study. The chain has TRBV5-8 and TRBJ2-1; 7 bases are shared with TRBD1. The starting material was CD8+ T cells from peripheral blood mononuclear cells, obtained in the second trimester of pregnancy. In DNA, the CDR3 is TGTGCCAGCAGCCCACAGGGGCCTAGCTCCTACAATGAGCAGTTCTTC. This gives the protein CASSPQGPSSYNEQFF. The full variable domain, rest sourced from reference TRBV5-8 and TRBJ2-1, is EAGVTQSPTHLIKTRGQQATLRCSPISGHTSVYWYQQALGLGLQFLLWYDEGEERNRGNFPPRFSGRQFPNYSSELNVNALELEDSALYLCASSPQGPSSYNEQFFGPGTRLTVL.